Here is one TCR beta chain with its context. These data belong to a study of blood T cell repertoires in COVID-19. Overall study context: T cells, B-cell-depleted T cells, or PBMCs supplied cDNA or gDNA.

Assay used: immunoSEQ multiplex PCR; TCRdb lists only in-frame clones, some missing. The sample lists approximately 170,000 clones, more than 65% occurring once. The V gene's germline CDR1 is MNHNS and CDR2 SASEGT. V was shortened by 1 base and J by 3 bases, with 9 bases between the two germline ends. This CDR3 is built from 14 residues. This sequence originates from a woman of 80 years or more with active or convalescent COVID-19. The sample comprised peripheral blood. The genes are TRBV6-1 and TRBJ1-2; the D gene is possibly TRBD1 (6 bases). This chain's CDR3 is CASSEDRVYYGYTF. CDR3 DNA sequence: TGTGCCAGCAGTGAAGACAGGGTATACTATGGCTACACCTTC.